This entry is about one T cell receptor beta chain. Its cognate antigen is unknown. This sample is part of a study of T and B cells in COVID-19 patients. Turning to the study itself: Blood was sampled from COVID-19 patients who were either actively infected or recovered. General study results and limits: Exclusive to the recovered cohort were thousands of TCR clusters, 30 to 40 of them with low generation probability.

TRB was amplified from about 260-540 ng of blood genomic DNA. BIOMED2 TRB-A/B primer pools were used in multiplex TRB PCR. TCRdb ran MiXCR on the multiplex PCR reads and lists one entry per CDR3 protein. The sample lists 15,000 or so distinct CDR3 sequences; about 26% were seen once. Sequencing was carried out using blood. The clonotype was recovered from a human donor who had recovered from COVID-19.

CDR3 nucleotides: TGTGCCAGCAGAATGACTAGCGGGGCCTTCACCGGGGAGCTGTTTTTT. Translation gives CASRMTSGAFTGELFF. The V gene is TRBV7-2, the J gene TRBJ2-2; 11 nucleotides agree with TRBD2. Germline CDR1 reads SGHTA; CDR2 reads FQGNSA. The CDR3 is made up of 16 amino acids. V shed 6 bases, J shed 4 bases, and the junction held 7 bases outside the gene matches.